These T cell receptor beta chains were read from a single sample in a study of blood T cell repertoires in COVID-19. The protocol was immunoSEQ multiplex PCR, while the TCRdb copy is restricted to in-frame clones and leaves out a portion. The sample holds about 170,000 clones, roughly 87% seen once. Sample: PBMCs or T cells enriched from blood (not recorded which). The source is a human donor with acute COVID-19. The donor label of this sample is uncertain. CDR3s include the opening cysteine and the closing phenylalanine or tryptophan. The order of the fields is V gene, D gene, clone size, J gene, CDR3 protein, CDR3 DNA. D genes are given only for firm matches. Size is omitted from some rows. Given values are once, few, many or a class for expanded clones.

>TRBV4-2|-|-|TRBJ2-7
CASSQGSGGAYEQYF
TGTGCCAGCAGCCAAGGGTCGGGGGGCGCCTACGAGCAGTACTTC
>TRBV30|TRBD1|many|TRBJ2-1
CAWNRDSSYNEQFF
TGTGCCTGGAACCGGGACAGCTCCTACAATGAGCAGTTCTTC
>TRBV7-9|-|-|TRBJ2-5
CASSLARTRGKETQYF
TGTGCCAGCAGCTTAGCGCGCACCCGGGGAAAAGAGACCCAGTACTTC
>TRBV27|-|-|TRBJ2-2
CASRPVSRGTNTGELFF
TGTGCCAGCAGACCCGTAAGCCGGGGGACGAACACCGGGGAGCTGTTTTTT
>TRBV19|-|-|TRBJ1-2
CASSPDLGAGYTF
TGTGCCAGTAGTCCCGATCTGGGGGCGGGCTACACCTTC
>TRBV4-1|TRBD2|once|TRBJ2-7
CASSPFPLAGVPYEQYF
TGCGCCAGCAGCCCGTTCCCTCTAGCGGGGGTCCCCTACGAGCAGTACTTC
>TRBV2|TRBD1|-|TRBJ2-2
CASAFLGTGAFGELFF
TGTGCCAGCGCCTTTCTTGGGACAGGGGCGTTCGGGGAGCTGTTTTTT
>TRBV7-9|-|few|TRBJ2-3
CASSLVQFTDTDTQYF
TGTGCCAGCAGCTTAGTACAGTTTACGGACACAGATACGCAGTATTTT
>TRBV7-9|-|once|TRBJ1-1
CASSFGQLTEAFF
TGTGCCAGCAGCTTTGGGCAGCTCACTGAAGCTTTCTTT
>TRBV5-4|TRBD1|-|TRBJ2-1
CASSSLGDSSYNEQFF
TGTGCCAGCAGCTCCTTGGGGGACAGCTCCTACAATGAGCAGTTCTTC
>TRBV15|-|-|TRBJ1-2
CATTRGAILDRYGYTF
TGTGCCACTACCAGAGGAGCGATCCTGGATCGCTATGGCTACACCTTC
>TRBV9|TRBD1|-|TRBJ2-5
CASSFGGTGGRQETQYF
TGTGCCAGCAGCTTTGGGGGGACAGGGGGTCGCCAGGAGACCCAGTACTTC
>TRBV30|-|-|TRBJ2-3
CAWSVPSGFTDTQYF
TGTGCCTGGAGTGTACCGTCGGGGTTCACAGATACGCAGTATTTT
>TRBV5-4|-|-|TRBJ2-4
CASSNPLRGRLAKNIQYF
TGTGCCAGCAGCAATCCCCTCAGAGGCAGACTAGCCAAAAACATTCAGTACTTC
>TRBV6-4|-|-|TRBJ1-1
CASHFQGLRDTEAFF
TGTGCCAGCCACTTTCAGGGTTTGAGAGACACTGAAGCTTTCTTT
>TRBV7-2|TRBD2|-|TRBJ2-7
CASSLWPTISGGREEQYF
TGTGCCAGCAGCTTATGGCCAACAATTAGCGGGGGGCGGGAGGAGCAGTACTTC
>TRBV27|-|-|TRBJ2-2
CASSFPGVHGELFF
TGTGCCAGCAGTTTTCCCGGGGTCCACGGGGAGCTGTTTTTT
>TRBV18|-|-|TRBJ1-5
CASSPGGYQPQHF
TGTGCCAGCTCACCTGGCGGATATCAGCCCCAGCATTTT
>TRBV6-5|-|-|TRBJ1-1
CASTGGDLGTEAFF
TGTGCCAGCACCGGGGGGGACTTGGGCACTGAAGCTTTCTTT
>TRBV7-9|-|-|TRBJ1-2
CASTIVGGGGYTF
TGTGCCAGCACCATAGTCGGGGGTGGTGGCTACACCTTC
>TRBV19|TRBD2|few|TRBJ2-1
CASKQRGALTEQFF
TGTGCCAGCAAACAGCGGGGGGCCTTGACAGAGCAGTTCTTC
>TRBV5-4|TRBD1|-|TRBJ2-2
CASSPGQAVTGELFF
TGTGCCAGCAGCCCGGGACAGGCGGTCACCGGGGAGCTGTTTTTT
>TRBV6-5|TRBD1|-|TRBJ1-2
CASSEQGERNGYTF
TGTGCCAGCAGCGAGCAGGGGGAGAGGAATGGCTACACCTTC
>TRBV5-1|TRBD1|-|TRBJ2-7
CASSYWTGTYEQYF
TGCGCCAGCAGCTACTGGACAGGGACCTACGAGCAGTACTTC
>TRBV19|-|-|TRBJ2-7
CASSIADNLQYEQYF
TGTGCCAGTAGTATAGCGGACAACTTACAGTACGAGCAGTACTTC
>TRBV10-2|-|-|TRBJ1-6
CASSVHREYGYNSPLHF
TGCGCCAGCAGTGTACACAGGGAATACGGTTATAATTCACCCCTCCACTTT
>TRBV25-1|-|-|TRBJ1-4
CASSRQFENEKLFF
TGTGCCAGCAGCCGACAGTTTGAGAATGAAAAACTGTTTTTT
>TRBV2|-|-|TRBJ2-5
CASSRTSRETQYF
TGTGCCAGCAGCCGGACTTCTCGGGAGACCCAGTACTTC
>TRBV12-3/TRBV12-4|-|-|TRBJ1-2
CASIPGYGYGYTF
TGTGCCAGCATCCCGGGGTATGGCTATGGCTACACCTTC
>TRBV10-3|TRBD2|-|TRBJ2-3
CAISELGRAGGVDTQYF
TGTGCCATCAGTGAGCTGGGCCGAGCGGGGGGGGTGGATACGCAGTATTTT
>TRBV9|-|-|TRBJ2-2
CASSVGPQGHTGELFF
TGTGCCAGCAGCGTGGGGCCGCAGGGTCACACCGGGGAGCTGTTTTTT
>TRBV19|-|-|TRBJ2-3
CASSIDGRGPRGDTQYF
TGTGCCAGTAGTATAGATGGGCGGGGCCCTCGGGGAGATACGCAGTATTTT
>TRBV19|-|-|TRBJ1-5
CASSRRTSEGNQPQHF
TGTGCCAGTAGTAGAAGGACAAGCGAGGGCAATCAGCCCCAGCATTTT
>TRBV2|-|-|TRBJ2-7
CASSGPPFPSYEQYF
TGTGCCAGCAGCGGTCCGCCATTCCCCTCCTACGAGCAGTACTTC
>TRBV19|-|-|TRBJ1-1
CASRGGRAFF
TGTGCCAGTAGAGGAGGGAGGGCTTTCTTT
>TRBV7-2|-|once|TRBJ2-5
CASSLGTKETQYF
TGTGCCAGCAGCTTAGGGACAAAAGAGACCCAGTACTTC
>TRBV7-8|TRBD2|-|TRBJ2-1
CASSLGWLAGGQFF
TGTGCCAGCAGCTTAGGTTGGCTAGCGGGGGGGCAGTTCTTC
>TRBV12-3/TRBV12-4|-|-|TRBJ2-2
CASSYHTGELFF
TGTGCCAGCAGCTATCACACCGGGGAGCTGTTTTTT
>TRBV9|TRBD1|-|TRBJ2-7
CASSVGDRGEDYEQYF
TGTGCCAGCAGCGTAGGGGACAGGGGAGAAGACTACGAGCAGTACTTC
>TRBV12-3/TRBV12-4|-|-|TRBJ1-3
CASSPNSGNTIYF
TGTGCCAGCAGCCCAAATTCTGGAAACACCATATATTTT
>TRBV7-8|TRBD2|-|TRBJ2-7
CASSGVGSGALGQYF
TGTGCCAGCAGCGGAGTGGGTAGCGGGGCCCTCGGACAGTACTTC
>TRBV10-3|-|-|TRBJ1-6
CAISEVRGGSPLHF
TGTGCCATCAGTGAAGTAAGAGGGGGTTCACCCCTCCACTTT
>TRBV5-4|-|-|TRBJ2-3
CASSLGGGGTDTQYF
TGTGCCAGCAGCTTGGGGGGCGGGGGCACAGATACGCAGTATTTT
>TRBV6-5|-|-|TRBJ2-4
CASGQQNIQYF
TGTGCCAGCGGACAGCAAAACATTCAGTACTTC
>TRBV6-5|TRBD1|-|TRBJ1-3
CASSYGTGAGNTIYF
TGTGCCAGCAGTTACGGGACAGGGGCTGGAAACACCATATATTTT
>TRBV2|-|once|TRBJ2-7
CASNPTRAGRGPTYEQYF
TGTGCCAGCAACCCCACCAGGGCGGGGCGGGGGCCTACCTACGAGCAGTACTTC
>TRBV14|-|once|TRBJ1-1
CASSLHGGWTEAFF
TGTGCCAGCAGCCTTCACGGGGGTTGGACTGAAGCTTTCTTT
>TRBV11-2|-|-|TRBJ1-3
CASSPRGSGDTIYF
TGTGCCAGCAGCCCACGAGGGTCCGGGGACACCATATATTTT
>TRBV6-4|TRBD1|-|TRBJ2-7
CASPGQGLKWVYF
TGTGCCAGCCCAGGACAGGGCCTAAAATGGGTGTACTTC
>TRBV12-3/TRBV12-4|-|-|TRBJ2-2
CASRGLGELFF
TGTGCCAGCAGGGGGCTAGGGGAGCTGTTTTTT
>TRBV12-3/TRBV12-4|TRBD2|-|TRBJ2-1
CASSSARGGQFF
TGTGCCAGCAGTTCTGCTCGGGGGGGGCAGTTCTTC
>TRBV11-3|TRBD1|few|TRBJ2-2
CASSPGTGNTGELFF
TGTGCCAGCAGCCCCGGGACAGGGAACACCGGGGAGCTGTTTTTT
>TRBV7-2|TRBD1|-|TRBJ1-5
CASSLGPGQAYQPQHF
TGTGCCAGCAGCTTAGGGCCGGGACAGGCATATCAGCCCCAGCATTTT
>TRBV18|-|-|TRBJ2-3
CASSPFAVPPPTDTQYF
TGTGCCAGCTCACCATTCGCAGTGCCCCCTCCCACAGATACGCAGTATTTT
>TRBV29-1|TRBD2|few|TRBJ2-5
CSVGAGTGGETQYF
TGCAGCGTTGGGGCCGGGACGGGGGGAGAGACCCAGTACTTC
>TRBV2|-|-|TRBJ1-2
CASSEGVNYGYTF
TGTGCCAGCAGTGAGGGAGTTAACTATGGCTACACCTTC
>TRBV5-1|-|once|TRBJ2-7
CASSLDIGGRAEQYF
TGCGCCAGCAGCTTGGATATCGGGGGACGCGCCGAGCAGTACTTC